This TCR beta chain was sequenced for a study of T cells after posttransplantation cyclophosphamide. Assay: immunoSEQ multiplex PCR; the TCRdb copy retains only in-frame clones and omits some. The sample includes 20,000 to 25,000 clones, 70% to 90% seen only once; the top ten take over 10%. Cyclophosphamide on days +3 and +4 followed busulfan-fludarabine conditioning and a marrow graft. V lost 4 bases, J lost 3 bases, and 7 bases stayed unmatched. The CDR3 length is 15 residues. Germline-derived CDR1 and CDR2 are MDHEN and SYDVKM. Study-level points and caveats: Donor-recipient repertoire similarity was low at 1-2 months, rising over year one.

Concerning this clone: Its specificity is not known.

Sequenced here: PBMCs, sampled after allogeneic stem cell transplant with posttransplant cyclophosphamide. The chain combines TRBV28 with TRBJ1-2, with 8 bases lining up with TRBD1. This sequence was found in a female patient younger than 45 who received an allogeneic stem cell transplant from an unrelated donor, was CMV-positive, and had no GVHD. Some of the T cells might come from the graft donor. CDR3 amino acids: CASSSWTGLDYGYTF. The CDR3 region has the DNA TGTGCCAGCAGTTCCTGGACAGGGTTGGACTATGGCTACACCTTC.